Each of the 7 T cell receptor beta chains below was sequenced from the same sample in a study of blood T cell repertoires in COVID-19. Data came from immunoSEQ multiplex PCR; TCRdb stores just in-frame clones and leaves some out. This repertoire shows roughly 77,000 clones, approximately 80% found once; its top ten account for under 5%. The specimen was peripheral blood. Every receptor here comes from a woman between 65 and 79 years old with acute or convalescent COVID-19.

This clone came up once. The rearrangement joins TRBV11-3 to TRBJ1-2; TRBD1 matches at 9 bases. Trimming cost V 1 base and J 6 bases; bases outside gene matches: 0. Germline CDR1 is SGHNT and CDR2 is YENEEA. The CDR3 loop spans 13 amino acids. The DNA for the CDR3 is TGTGCCAGCAGCTTAGGGACAGGGGATGGCTACACCTTC. Protein: CASSLGTGDGYTF.

This sequence joins TRBV5-8 and TRBJ1-4, with TRBD1 matching 9 bases. The V segment lost 4 bases and the J segment 8 bases; nucleotides outside the gene matches: 3. The germline gives CDR1 SGHTS, CDR2 YDEGEE. This CDR3 has 13 amino acids. As DNA, the CDR3 is TGTGCCAGCAGCCCAGGACAGGGGGAAAAACTGTTTTTT. Amino acid sequence: CASSPGQGEKLFF.

The chain carries TRBV7-2 and TRBJ1-1, with D hard to call. This CDR3 is built from 11 residues. Trimming shortened V by 1 base and J by 11 bases, and 8 bases separated the two germline ends. Looked up from germline, CDR1 is SGHTA and CDR2 is FQGNSA. The CDR3, as DNA: TGTGCCAGCAGCTTAGTCGTCGGGGCTTTCTTT. Its translation is CASSLVVGAFF.

This clone has just a few counts. The J gene is TRBJ2-2, the V gene TRBV7-9; the match to TRBD2 covers 9 bases. The length of the CDR3 is 15 residues. V lost 4 bases to trimming and J lost 2 bases; unmatched junction nucleotides: 2. Germline V gives CDR1 SEHNR, CDR2 FQNEAQ (reference sequence). The CDR3 bases are TGTGCCAGCAGCTCCGGGACTAGCAACACCGGGGAGCTGTTTTTT. Its translation: CASSSGTSNTGELFF.

This clone came up a few times. V and J are TRBV2 and TRBJ1-2, with 7 bases lining up with TRBD1. The trim removed 3 bases at V and 2 bases at J, leaving 12 bases unmatched. Germline values: CDR1 SNHLY, CDR2 FYNNEI. The CDR3 runs 17 residues. Written as DNA, the CDR3 is TGTGCCAGCAGTGAGGTACACTTAACAGGGGAGAACTATGGCTACACCTTC. It codes for CASSEVHLTGENYGYTF.

The chain uses TRBV7-3 and TRBJ1-4, with D possibly being TRBD1 (5 bases). The germline gives CDR1 SGHTA, CDR2 FQGTGA. The CDR3 totals 13 residues. V was clipped by 2 bases and J by 12 bases, with 13 bases between them. CDR3 bases: TGTGCCAGCAGCTTAGAGAAGGGGCAAGAACTGTTTTTT. Its protein product is CASSLEKGQELFF.

The gene calls are TRBV18 and TRBJ1-2; the match to TRBD1 covers 8 bases. The V gene end was trimmed by 4 bases and the J gene end by 3 bases; junction bases not matched to a gene: 1. CDR1 KGHSH and CDR2 LQKENI come from the germline V gene. CDR3 length equals 13 residues. The CDR3 sequence is CASSLDRDYGYTF. CDR3 coding DNA: TGTGCCAGCTCACTGGACAGGGACTATGGCTACACCTTC.